This record covers a single T cell receptor beta chain. Antigen unknown. CDR1 is SNHLY and CDR2 is FYNNEI in the germline V gene. V was shortened by 6 bases and J by 5 bases, with 17 bases between the two germline ends. CDR3 length equals 15 residues. Sequencing used immunoSEQ multiplex PCR; TCRdb keeps in-frame clones, though not all of them. The table records over 200,000 clones, about nine tenths of them present only once. This specimen belongs to a study of cytomegalovirus exposure and HLA in healthy donors. Study-wide results and limits: Diagnosis of cytomegalovirus status made by the classifier reportedly showed high specificity and sensitivity. In vitro assays verified that a few CMV-associated chains recognized CMV antigens specifically.

The source of this sequence is a woman under 30 in good health and CMV-seropositive. The sample consisted of PBMCs. The rearrangement uses TRBV2 and TRBJ2-1, with TRBD1 as a possible D gene (6 bases). The CDR3 region has the DNA TGTGCCAGCAGGGGGAAGGACAGAGATAACAATGAGCAGTTCTTC. Translation gives CASRGKDRDNNEQFF.